The 20 T cell receptor beta chains below come from one sample, sequenced in a study of T-cell reconstitution after alpha-beta-depleted transplantation in children. Unique molecular identifiers were incorporated when the TCRbeta library was constructed. TCRdb used MiXCR to reprocess the PCR reads, holding one entry per CDR3 protein. Among 440,000 or so distinct CDR3 sequences listed, about 45% were seen once. This sample comprised PBMCs, obtained before TCRalphabeta/CD19-depleted stem cell transplant. The receptor set was obtained from a girl aged 2-9 years with aplastic anemia, due to receive a stem cell transplant.

J is TRBJ2-2 and V is TRBV11-1; 7 positions agree with TRBD1. Germline-derived CDR1 and CDR2 are SGHAT and FQDESV (reference sequence). V lost 3 bases to trimming and J lost 4 bases; unmatched junction nucleotides: 5. The CDR3 runs 15 residues. The CDR3 loop is CASSFLGGSTGELFF. The CDR3 DNA follows: TGTGCCAGCAGCTTCCTAGGGGGCAGCACCGGGGAGCTGTTTTTT.

This clonotype was recorded many times. This chain links TRBV27 with TRBJ2-1; no firm D call. The CDR3 runs 15 residues. Trimming took 5 bases from V and 0 from J, leaving 11 bases between them. Germline values: CDR1 MNHEY, CDR2 SMNVEV (reference sequence). This CDR3 is CASSLGRNSYNEQFF. The CDR3 nucleotides are TGTGCCAGCAGTCTCGGCCGTAACTCCTACAATGAGCAGTTCTTC.

The chain uses TRBV7-2 and TRBJ2-1; 13 bases align to TRBD2. Per the germline V gene, CDR1 is SGHTA and CDR2 is FQGNSA. The CDR3 covers 15 residues. The junction had 6 bases not matched to a gene; V was cut back by 6 bases and J by 7 bases. The CDR3 protein is CASRRTSGRGNEQFF. The CDR3 DNA is TGTGCCAGCAGGAGGACTAGCGGGAGAGGAAATGAGCAGTTCTTC.

This clonotype showed up just a few times. The chain carries TRBV28 and TRBJ2-5; 11 nucleotides line up with TRBD2. Germline loops: CDR1 MDHEN, CDR2 SYDVKM. CDR3 size: 18 residues. V lost 6 bases and J lost 4; bases outside the gene matches: 16. Here the CDR3 reads CASSRGVAGGFALETQYF. The CDR3 nucleotides read TGTGCCAGCAGCCGAGGAGTAGCGGGGGGGTTCGCATTAGAGACCCAGTACTTC.

This clonotype has a count of ten or more. The V call is TRBV7-8, the J call TRBJ2-5; unclear D gene. Trimming took 0 bases from V and 4 from J, leaving 9 bases between them. The CDR3 extends over 14 amino acids. In germline, CDR1 is SGHVS, CDR2 FQNEAQ. CDR3 DNA sequence: TGTGCCAGCAGCTTAGCGCGGTGGGGAGAGACCCAGTACTTC. Translated, it gives CASSLARWGETQYF.

This clonotype was found many times. The CDR3 sequence: CSVEAGGIHEQYF. DNA of the CDR3: TGCAGCGTTGAGGCAGGGGGCATCCACGAGCAGTACTTC. The V gene is TRBV29-1, the J gene TRBJ2-7; 8 nucleotides line up with TRBD1. The CDR3 consists of 13 residues. V lost 3 bases to trimming and J lost 5 bases; unmatched junction nucleotides: 6. The V gene's germline CDR1 is SQVTM and CDR2 ANQGSEA.

This clonotype came up many times. This rearrangement joins TRBV5-1 to TRBJ2-1, with no clear D. Germline lookup yields CDR1 SGHRS and CDR2 YFSETQ. This CDR3 has 15 amino acids. Trimming cost V 4 bases and J 0 bases, with 11 bases left between them. DNA for the CDR3: TGCGCCAGCAGCACGGAACTACGCTCCTACAATGAGCAGTTCTTC. This gives the protein CASSTELRSYNEQFF.

In regard to this clonotype: One base away lies a much larger clone, so this may be a sequencing read error. J is TRBJ2-1 and V is TRBV7-2; tentatively, D is TRBD2 (5 bases). V shed 2 bases and J shed 3 bases, with 11 bases lying between them. Germline V gene sequence: CDR1 SGHTA, CDR2 FQGNSA. This CDR3 spans 15 amino acids. This chain's CDR3 is CASSLSPADYNEQFF. In DNA form, the CDR3 reads TGTGCCAGCAGCTTAAGTCCAGCGGACTACAATGAGCAGTTCTTC.

This clonotype occurred many times. The chain couples TRBV5-1 to TRBJ2-3, with 11 positions matching TRBD2. Unmatched junction bases numbered 9, after V lost 4 bases and J lost 2 bases. Germline V gene data show CDR1 as SGHRS and CDR2 as YFSETQ. CDR3 length: 17 residues. The CDR3 spells CASSPPGLAEPTDTQYF. The CDR3 nucleotides are TGCGCCAGCAGCCCCCCGGGACTAGCGGAACCCACAGATACGCAGTATTTT.

The CDR3, as DNA: TGTGCCAGCAGGGGCGAGTGGGGACTAGGTTGGACCGGGGAGCTGTTTTTT. As protein: CASRGEWGLGWTGELFF. This rearrangement joins TRBV7-2 to TRBJ2-2; 8 bases are shared with TRBD2. V dropped 6 bases and J dropped 5; count of bases not matched to a gene: 14. Germline values: CDR1 SGHTA, CDR2 FQGNSA. The CDR3 runs 17 residues.

V gene TRBV10-1 combines with J gene TRBJ2-2, with 8 nucleotides matching TRBD2. The length of the CDR3 is 17 residues. CDR1 is WNHNN and CDR2 is SYGVQD in the germline V gene (reference sequence). With V trimmed by 5 bases and J by 4 bases, 12 bases remained unmatched. This CDR3 reads CASSRRREGYITGELFF. CDR3 in DNA: TGCGCCAGCAGTAGGCGACGGGAGGGTTATATCACCGGGGAGCTGTTTTTT.

This clonotype has ten or more counts. The CDR3 sequence: CASSSYSTEIYEQYF. Written as DNA, the CDR3 is TGTGCCAGCAGCTCCTACTCGACAGAAATCTACGAGCAGTACTTC. The V and J genes are TRBV11-2 and TRBJ2-7, with D possibly being TRBD1 (5 bases). CDR3 size: 15 residues. The germline V and J ends were trimmed by 4 bases and 3 bases, with 16 bases remaining between them. From germline, CDR1 is SGHAT and CDR2 FQNNGV.

This clonotype was counted between two and nine times. V gene TRBV5-1 combines with J gene TRBJ2-1; maybe TRBD2 (6 bases). This CDR3 is 16 amino acids long. Looked up from germline, CDR1 is SGHRS and CDR2 is YFSETQ. V was clipped by 0 bases and J by 7 bases, with 17 bases between them. Written as DNA, the CDR3 is TGCGCCAGCAGCTTGGAGGGGAGGCCTACCCGGAATGAGCAGTTCTTC. This codes for CASSLEGRPTRNEQFF.

This clonotype was detected a few times. The chain carries TRBV7-7 and TRBJ2-1; D is perhaps TRBD1 (6 bases). Trimming cost V 4 bases and J 8 bases, with 15 bases left between them. In germline, CDR1 is SSHAT, CDR2 FNYEAQ (reference sequence). CDR3 length: 14 amino acids. The CDR3 loop is CASSSDRGLDEQFF. The CDR3 nucleotides are TGTGCCAGCAGCTCGGACAGAGGCCTAGATGAGCAGTTCTTC.

This chain links TRBV4-1 with TRBJ1-1; no clear D. The CDR3 runs 14 residues. V gave up 1 base and J gave up 1 base, with 7 bases separating them. Germline assignment: CDR1 MGHRA and CDR2 YSYEKL. The CDR3 loop is CASSQVVPNTEAFF. CDR3 nucleotides: TGCGCCAGCAGCCAAGTCGTACCGAACACTGAAGCTTTCTTT.

The J gene is TRBJ2-7, the V gene TRBV28; the match to TRBD2 covers 7 bases. The CDR3 runs 14 residues. Germline CDR1 is MDHEN and CDR2 is SYDVKM. CDR3 sequence (DNA): TGTGCTATCCCCCGGGGAGGGCCCCACTACGAGCAGTACTTC. Translating gives CAIPRGGPHYEQYF.

CDR3 protein: CASSRISHGADEQFF. The DNA of the CDR3 is TGTGCCAGCAGCCGCATCAGTCATGGGGCGGATGAGCAGTTCTTC. The V gene is TRBV7-8, the J gene TRBJ2-1; D is perhaps TRBD1 (5 bases). Trimming cost V 5 bases and J 8 bases, with 19 bases left between them. The germline V gene encodes CDR1 SGHVS and CDR2 FQNEAQ. This CDR3 comprises 15 residues.

V is TRBV5-1 and J is TRBJ2-1; 12 nucleotides agree with TRBD2. The length of the CDR3 is 15 residues. Per the germline V gene, CDR1 is SGHRS and CDR2 is YFSETQ. V was clipped by 4 bases and J by 9 bases; unmatched bases: 8. In DNA form, the CDR3 reads TGCGCCAGCAGCGCCCTAGCGGGAGGGCCGCTTGAGCAGTTCTTC. Translation gives CASSALAGGPLEQFF.

This clonotype was seen ten or more times. The chain has TRBV12-5 and TRBJ2-5, with 11 nucleotides matching TRBD2. V lost 7 bases, J lost 4 bases, and 14 bases stayed unmatched. Germline V lookup: CDR1 LGHNT, CDR2 FRNRAP. The CDR3 has 17 amino acids. DNA of the CDR3: TGTGCTAGTGTCTGGGGGACTAGCGGTCTGGGCGGAGAGACCCAGTACTTC. Its translation: CASVWGTSGLGGETQYF.

The V gene is TRBV20-1, the J gene TRBJ2-1; possibly TRBD2 for D (5 bases). The V and J ends lost 4 bases and 7 bases respectively, with 23 bases between them. The CDR3 is made up of 16 amino acids. CDR1 is DFQATT, CDR2 SNEGSKA, per germline (reference sequence). The CDR3 reads CSATQRGDPRRNEQFF. The CDR3 coding sequence is TGCAGTGCTACTCAACGGGGAGATCCTCGTCGGAATGAGCAGTTCTTC.